Below, 8 T cell receptor beta chains from the same sample are listed, as sequenced in a study of T-cell memory formation after mild COVID-19. MiXCR, run by TCRdb on the 5' RACE reads, gives a single entry per CDR3 protein. The profile covers a few hundred thousand distinct CDR3 sequences, with roughly 21% appearing a single time and approximately 13% taken by the ten largest. Sequenced: PBMCs or a T cell subset sorted from them (not recorded which). The receptors were gathered from an adult woman who had mild COVID-19 (a few samples of this study predate the infection). Cell type and time point are not known.

This clonotype was seen a handful of times. DNA of the CDR3: TGTGCCAGCAGCCCAGCGGAGAACTCTGGGGCCAACGTCCTGACTTTC. It encodes CASSPAENSGANVLTF. The gene calls are TRBV7-9 and TRBJ2-6, with D perhaps TRBD2 (5 bases). In germline, CDR1 is SEHNR, CDR2 FQNEAQ (reference sequence). The CDR3 contains 16 residues. Trimming removed 5 bases at V and 0 bases at J, with 11 bases between.

This clonotype was detected only a few times. The chain employs TRBV20-1 and TRBJ1-2; D not resolved. Germline lookup yields CDR1 DFQATT and CDR2 SNEGSKA (reference sequence). The CDR3 has 17 amino acids. The V and J ends lost 6 bases and 7 bases respectively, with 30 bases between them. CDR3 in amino acids: CSAPHSGGPVLSGGYTF. Written as DNA, the CDR3 is TGCAGTGCCCCACATTCGGGTGGTCCTGTGCTTAGCGGTGGCTACACCTTC.

This clonotype turned up a few times. V and J are TRBV5-5 and TRBJ2-1; TRBD1 aligns across 7 bases. Germline V gives CDR1 SGHKS, CDR2 YYEKEE (reference sequence). V lost 3 bases, J lost 7 bases, and 22 bases stayed unmatched. This CDR3 comprises 19 residues. Here the CDR3 reads CASSSWDSMTSLLGNEQFF. The CDR3 DNA reads TGTGCCAGCAGCTCCTGGGACAGCATGACGTCCCTACTTGGGAATGAGCAGTTCTTC. Full variable domain (missing parts from reference TRBV5-5 and TRBJ2-1): DAGVTQSPTHLIKTRGQQVTLRCSPISGHKSVSWYQQVLGQGPQFIFQYYEKEERGRGNFPDRFSARQFPNYSSELNVNALLLGDSALYLCASSSWDSMTSLLGNEQFFGPGTRLTVL.

The J gene is TRBJ2-3, the V gene TRBV7-2, with unresolved D. Deletions cut 5 bases from V and 1 base from J, with 10 bases between. Per germline, CDR1 SGHTA and CDR2 FQGNSA. The CDR3 extends over 14 amino acids. Here the CDR3 DNA reads TGTGCCAGCAGCCTAGGATGGGGCACAGATACGCAGTATTTT. As protein: CASSLGWGTDTQYF.

The chain has TRBV6-2 or TRBV6-3 and TRBJ2-5; 8 positions match TRBD2. The CDR3 loop spans 14 amino acids. Unmatched junction bases numbered 6, after V lost 7 bases and J lost 2 bases. Germline CDR1 and CDR2: MNHEY and SVGEGT. CDR3 DNA: TGTGCCAGCACCCGGACTAGCACGCAAGAGACCCAGTACTTC. Its translation is CASTRTSTQETQYF.

There are a few counts of this clonotype. The chain recombines TRBV12-3 or TRBV12-4 with TRBJ1-4; D might be TRBD1 (5 bases). With 4 bases removed from V and 7 bases from J, the gap between germline ends came to 16 bases. CDR3 size: 15 residues. The DNA of the CDR3 is TGTGCCAGCAGTTCCCAATTAGGGGCGGGTGAAAAACTGTTTTTT. It translates to CASSSQLGAGEKLFF.

The chain combines TRBV7-9 with TRBJ2-7, with 13 nucleotides matching TRBD2. The CDR3 length is 17 residues. Germline lookup yields CDR1 SEHNR and CDR2 FQNEAQ (reference sequence). Losses at the gene ends were 5 bases for V and 2 bases for J; bases not matched to a gene: 9. CDR3 coding DNA: TGTGCCAGCAGCCCCGGACTAGCGGGAGTCTTGACCTACGAGCAGTACTTC. Residues: CASSPGLAGVLTYEQYF.

The gene calls are TRBV20-1 and TRBJ2-1; D might be TRBD2 (5 bases). V was pared by 3 bases and J by 0 bases, with 15 bases between. The CDR3 has 16 amino acids. The germline V gene has CDR1 DFQATT and CDR2 SNEGSKA (reference sequence). CDR3 protein: CSASPPGGSSYNEQFF. The CDR3 DNA reads TGCAGTGCTAGTCCCCCCGGAGGAAGCTCCTACAATGAGCAGTTCTTC.